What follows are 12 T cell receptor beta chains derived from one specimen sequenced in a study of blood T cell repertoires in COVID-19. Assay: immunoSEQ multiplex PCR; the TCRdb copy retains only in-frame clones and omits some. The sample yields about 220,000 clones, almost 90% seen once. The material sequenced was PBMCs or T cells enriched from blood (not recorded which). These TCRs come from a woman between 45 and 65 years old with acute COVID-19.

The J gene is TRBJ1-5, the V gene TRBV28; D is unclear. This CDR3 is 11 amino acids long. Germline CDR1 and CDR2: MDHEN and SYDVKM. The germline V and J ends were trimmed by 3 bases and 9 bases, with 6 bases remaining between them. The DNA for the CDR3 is TGTGCCAGCAGTTTCTACGGGCCCCAGCATTTT. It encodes CASSFYGPQHF. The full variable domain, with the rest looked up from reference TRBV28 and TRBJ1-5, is DVKVTQSSRYLVKRTGEKVFLECVQDMDHENMFWYRQDPGLGLRLIYFSYDVKMKEKGDIPEGYSVSREKKERFSLILESASTNQTSMYLCASSFYGPQHFGDGTRLSIL.

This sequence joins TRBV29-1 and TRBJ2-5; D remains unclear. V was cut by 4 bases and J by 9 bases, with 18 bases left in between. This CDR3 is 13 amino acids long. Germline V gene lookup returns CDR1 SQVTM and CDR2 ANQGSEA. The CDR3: CSVVGRLGGSQYF. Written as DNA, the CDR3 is TGCAGCGTTGTCGGTCGGCTCGGCGGATCCCAGTACTTC.

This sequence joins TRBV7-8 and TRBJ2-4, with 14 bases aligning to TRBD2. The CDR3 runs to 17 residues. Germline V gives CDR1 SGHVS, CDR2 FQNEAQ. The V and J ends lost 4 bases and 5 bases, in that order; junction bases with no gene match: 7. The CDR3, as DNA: TGTGCCAGCAGCTCGCGACTAGCGGGAGGGCCCCAAAACATTCAGTACTTC. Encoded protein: CASSSRLAGGPQNIQYF.

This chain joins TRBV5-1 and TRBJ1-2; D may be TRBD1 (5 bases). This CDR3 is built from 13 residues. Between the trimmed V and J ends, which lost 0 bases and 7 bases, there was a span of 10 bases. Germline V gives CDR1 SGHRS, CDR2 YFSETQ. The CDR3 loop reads CASSLAGVFGYTF. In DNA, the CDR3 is TGCGCCAGCAGCTTGGCGGGGGTATTTGGCTACACCTTC.

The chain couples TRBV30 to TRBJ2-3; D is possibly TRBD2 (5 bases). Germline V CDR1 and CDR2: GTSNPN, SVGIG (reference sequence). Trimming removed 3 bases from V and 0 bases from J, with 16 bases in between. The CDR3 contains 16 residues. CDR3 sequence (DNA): TGTGCCTGGAGCCCCGGGGTTTTGAAAAGCACAGATACGCAGTATTTT. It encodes CAWSPGVLKSTDTQYF.

The CDR3 DNA follows: TGTGCCAGCAGCTTAGGAGCGGCTGGAAACACCATATATTTT. Its protein is CASSLGAAGNTIYF. The chain uses TRBV11-3 and TRBJ1-3; D is ambiguous. The germline V and J ends were trimmed by 1 base and 2 bases, with 6 bases remaining between them. The CDR3 has 14 residues. Germline assignment: CDR1 SGHNT and CDR2 YENEEA. The full variable domain, rest sourced from reference TRBV11-3 and TRBJ1-3, is EAGVVQSPRYKIIEKKQPVAFWCNPISGHNTLYWYLQNLGQGPELLIRYENEEAVDDSQLPKDRFSAERLKGVDSTLKIQPAELGDSAVYLCASSLGAAGNTIYFGEGSWLTVV.

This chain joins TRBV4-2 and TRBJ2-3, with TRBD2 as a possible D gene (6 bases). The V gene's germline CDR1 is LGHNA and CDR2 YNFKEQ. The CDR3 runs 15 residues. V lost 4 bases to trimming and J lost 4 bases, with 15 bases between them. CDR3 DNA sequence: TGTGCCAGCAGCCCCCGCTGGGGGGAGTCAGATACGCAGTATTTT. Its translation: CASSPRWGESDTQYF.

This chain's CDR3 is CASSSDLQAFF. In DNA, the CDR3 is TGTGCCAGCAGTTCCGACTTGCAGGCTTTCTTT. This rearrangement joins TRBV28 to TRBJ1-1; D not resolved. The V end lost 4 bases, the J end lost 11 bases, and 11 bases lay between the germline ends. This CDR3 is 11 amino acids long. The germline CDR1 and CDR2 sequences are MDHEN and SYDVKM. The full variable domain, in which reference TRBV28 and TRBJ1-1 provide the parts outside the CDR3, is DVKVTQSSRYLVKRTGEKVFLECVQDMDHENMFWYRQDPGLGLRLIYFSYDVKMKEKGDIPEGYSVSREKKERFSLILESASTNQTSMYLCASSSDLQAFFGQGTRLTVV.

In nucleotides, the CDR3 is TGCAGCGTCCTCTTTATAGCGGGGTCCTACAATGAGCAGTTCTTC. This sequence encodes CSVLFIAGSYNEQFF. The chain combines TRBV29-1 with TRBJ2-1; 8 nucleotides agree with TRBD2. Germline CDR1 reads SQVTM; CDR2 reads ANQGSEA. The CDR3 has 15 amino acids. The V gene end was trimmed by 6 bases and the J gene end by 1 base; junction bases not matched to a gene: 8.

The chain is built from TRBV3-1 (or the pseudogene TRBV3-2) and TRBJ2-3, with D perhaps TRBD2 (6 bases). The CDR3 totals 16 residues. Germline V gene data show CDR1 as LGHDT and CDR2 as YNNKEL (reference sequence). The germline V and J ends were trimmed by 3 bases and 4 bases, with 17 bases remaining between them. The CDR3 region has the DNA TGTGCCAGCAGCCACTCGGGCGGGGTTGGGGCAGATACGCAGTATTTT. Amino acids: CASSHSGGVGADTQYF.

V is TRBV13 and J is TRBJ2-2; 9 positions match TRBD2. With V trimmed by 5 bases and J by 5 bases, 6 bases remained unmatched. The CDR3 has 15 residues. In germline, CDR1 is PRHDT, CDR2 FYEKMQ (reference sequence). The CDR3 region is CASSPGLAETGELFF. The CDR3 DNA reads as TGTGCCAGCAGCCCGGGACTAGCTGAGACCGGGGAGCTGTTTTTT.

The CDR3: CASSSQGLRETQYF. In DNA, the CDR3 is TGTGCCAGTAGTTCTCAGGGTTTAAGAGAGACCCAGTACTTC. This chain connects TRBV19 to TRBJ2-5; D is possibly TRBD1 (5 bases). V lost 5 bases, J lost 4 bases, and 14 bases lay in between. The CDR3 length is 14 residues. Germline CDR1 reads LNHDA; CDR2 reads SQIVND (reference sequence).